The 23 T cell receptor beta chains reported below all come from one sample, sequenced in a study of CXCR3-negative and CXCR3-positive naive CD8 T cells. The authors prepared UMI-labeled TRB cDNA libraries by 5' RACE. From the 5' RACE reads, TCRdb lists one entry per CDR3 protein and no DNA. Its clone listing holds approximately 60,000 distinct CDR3 sequences. Sequences were obtained from memory CD8+ T cells from blood. All receptors derive from a human donor in good health. Some clones in this sample may be carry-over from other donors' samples.

The chain recombines TRBV2 with TRBJ2-3; as DNA is missing, the TRBD2 call by TCRdb cannot be tested. The CDR3 length is 15 residues. Germline V gives CDR1 SNHLY, CDR2 FYNNEI. The CDR3 is CASTKTPSDKGAQYF.

The rearrangement joins TRBV12-3 or TRBV12-4 to TRBJ2-5. This CDR3 spans 15 amino acids. The CDR3: CASSSLQVTQETQYF.

The J gene is TRBJ2-7, the V gene TRBV28; TCRdb's D gene call, TRBD1, goes unchecked for lack of DNA. The CDR3 has 16 amino acids. The germline V gene has CDR1 MDHEN and CDR2 SYDVKM. CDR3 loop: CASSLGTPRGSYEQYF.

J is TRBJ2-2 and V is TRBV7-9; TCRdb calls TRBD1, which cannot be checked without DNA. Germline assignment: CDR1 SEHNR and CDR2 FQNEAQ (reference sequence). The CDR3 runs 16 residues. The CDR3 here is CASSRGPGANTGELFF.

The CDR3 reads CASSLSGPGNTEAFF. This chain links TRBV7-9 with TRBJ1-1; TCRdb selects TRBD1, and the lack of DNA leaves this call unchecked. The CDR3 length is 15 residues. Germline V gene lookup returns CDR1 SEHNR and CDR2 FQNEAQ (reference sequence).

The chain uses TRBV29-1 and TRBJ1-1. There are 12 residues in the CDR3. CDR1 and CDR2 (germline): SQVTM, ANQGSEA. The CDR3 spells CSVWVIEAEAFF.

The chain carries TRBV29-1 and TRBJ2-7; without DNA, the TCRdb call of TRBD2 cannot be checked. CDR3 length: 16 amino acids. Germline-derived CDR1 and CDR2 are SQVTM and ANQGSEA. This CDR3 reads CSVEQPRGAQSYEQYF.

This rearrangement joins TRBV7-8 to TRBJ1-2. Germline V gene sequence: CDR1 SGHVS, CDR2 FQNEAQ. CDR3 size: 13 residues. The CDR3 spells CASSLEKRYGYTF.

The CDR3 loop is CASSQESLVQQFF. The rearrangement joins TRBV3-1 to TRBJ2-1; TCRdb picks TRBD2, but there is no DNA to check that call. This CDR3 has 13 residues. Per the germline V gene, CDR1 is LGHDT and CDR2 is YNNKEL (reference sequence).

CDR3 residues: CSVEDGLVARGGYTF. This rearrangement joins TRBV29-1 to TRBJ1-2; TCRdb's D call of TRBD1 is untestable without DNA. This CDR3 comprises 15 residues. Germline V gene data show CDR1 as SQVTM and CDR2 as ANQGSEA.

This sequence joins TRBV20-1 and TRBJ2-1; TCRdb indicates TRBD2, and absent DNA this call remains unverified. CDR3 size: 17 residues. Germline values: CDR1 DFQATT, CDR2 SNEGSKA (reference sequence). CDR3 region: CSAREPLAGVSYNEQFF.

This chain uses TRBV20-1 with TRBJ2-7; the TCRdb call, TRBD1, lacks DNA for checking. CDR3 length equals 15 residues. CDR1 DFQATT and CDR2 SNEGSKA come from the germline V gene (reference sequence). CDR3 protein: CSARDLQGFSYEQYF.

The chain is built from TRBV20-1 and TRBJ1-2; absent DNA, TCRdb's TRBD1 call cannot be checked. Germline V CDR1 and CDR2: DFQATT, SNEGSKA (reference sequence). The CDR3 spans 11 residues. CDR3 sequence: CSAREDRSYTF.

The chain's CDR3 is CASSPGWGNQPQHF. V is TRBV6-5 and J is TRBJ1-5; TCRdb calls TRBD1, which cannot be checked without DNA. This CDR3 is built from 14 residues. Germline CDR1 is MNHEY and CDR2 is SVGAGI.

J is TRBJ2-7 and V is TRBV6-1; TCRdb picks TRBD1, but there is no DNA to check that call. CDR3 length: 15 residues. In germline, CDR1 is MNHNS, CDR2 SASEGT. CDR3 region: CASSAGQAISYEQYF.

V gene TRBV29-1 combines with J gene TRBJ1-1; TCRdb selects TRBD1, and the lack of DNA leaves this call unchecked. The germline V gene encodes CDR1 SQVTM and CDR2 ANQGSEA. This CDR3 spans 13 amino acids. The CDR3 here is CSVVTGGSTEAFF.

This rearrangement joins TRBV7-9 to TRBJ2-1; the D call from TCRdb, TRBD2, cannot be confirmed without DNA. This CDR3 contains 14 residues. Germline CDR1 reads SEHNR; CDR2 reads FQNEAQ (reference sequence). CDR3 loop: CATHLSGRASEQFF. The variable domain in full, completed from reference TRBV7-9 and TRBJ2-1, reads DTGVSQNPRHKITKRGQNVTFRCDPISEHNRLYWYRQTLGQGPEFLTYFQNEAQLEKSRLLSDRFSAERPKGSFSTLEIQRTEQGDSAMYLCATHLSGRASEQFFGPGTRLTVL.

This sequence joins TRBV7-8 and TRBJ2-1; TCRdb outputs TRBD2, but without DNA this stays unchecked. Germline V gene lookup returns CDR1 SGHVS and CDR2 FQNEAQ. CDR3 length: 14 amino acids. The CDR3 protein is CASSLGRGHNEQFF. Combining the CDR3 with reference TRBV7-8 and TRBJ2-1 gives the whole variable domain GAGVSQSPRYKVAKRGQDVALRCDPISGHVSLFWYQQALGQGPEFLTYFQNEAQLDKSGLPSDRFFAERPEGSVSTLKIQRTQQEDSAVYLCASSLGRGHNEQFFGPGTRLTVL.

The chain links TRBV12-3 or TRBV12-4 to TRBJ1-2; lacking DNA, the TRBD1 call made by TCRdb goes unchecked. The CDR3 contains 13 residues. CDR3 protein: CASSPWGMGGYTF.

This sequence joins TRBV29-1 and TRBJ1-1. Per germline, CDR1 SQVTM and CDR2 ANQGSEA. There are 13 residues in the CDR3. CDR3 amino acids: CSVAEAGEWQAFF.

The V call is TRBV6-4, the J call TRBJ1-1; absent DNA, TCRdb's TRBD1 call cannot be checked. Germline V CDR1 and CDR2: MRHNA, SNTAGT. This CDR3 comprises 13 residues. The CDR3 sequence is CASSREDWSEAFF.

The chain carries TRBV13 and TRBJ1-4. CDR1 and CDR2 from the germline V gene are PRHDT and FYEKMQ (reference sequence). This CDR3 has 15 amino acids. The CDR3 protein is CASSPRTGGKEKLFF. The full variable domain, with the rest looked up from reference TRBV13 and TRBJ1-4, is AAGVIQSPRHLIKEKRETATLKCYPIPRHDTVYWYQQGPGQDPQFLISFYEKMQSDKGSIPDRFSAQQFSDYHSELNMSSLELGDSALYFCASSPRTGGKEKLFFGSGTQLSVL.

The J gene is TRBJ2-2, the V gene TRBV29-1. This CDR3 has 13 amino acids. In germline, CDR1 is SQVTM, CDR2 ANQGSEA. The CDR3 loop is CSVDFENTGELFF.